This T cell receptor beta chain was identified during a study of blood T cell repertoires in COVID-19. About the research overall: Sites across the United States, Italy and Spain contributed samples from acute and convalescent COVID-19.

With V trimmed by 2 bases and J by 7 bases, 9 bases remained unmatched. Germline V gene data show CDR1 as GTSNPN and CDR2 as SVGIG (reference sequence). The CDR3 sequence is 14 residues long. Original processing notes: Reference gene primer amplification yielded estimated nucleated cell counts. The method was immunoSEQ multiplex PCR; TCRdb's version includes in-frame clones alone and lacks a portion of them. That table is the source of V, J and clone size, and D and trimming were worked out from the DNA. The data contain nearly 80,000 clones, around 80% of them seen just once; the ten biggest clones take up 5.8%.

Sequenced input: peripheral blood. J is TRBJ2-7 and V is TRBV30; 9 bases map to TRBD2. The origin of this receptor is a man aged 55-75 years with active or convalescent COVID-19. Here the CDR3 reads CAWSLTSGLREQYF. The CDR3 DNA follows: TGTGCCTGGAGTTTGACTAGCGGCCTAAGGGAGCAGTACTTC. Full variable domain (outside the CDR3, taken from reference TRBV30 and TRBJ2-7): SQTIHQWPATLVQPVGSPLSLECTVEGTSNPNLYWYRQAAGRGLQLLFYSVGIGQISSEVPQNLSASRPQDRQFILSSKKLLLSDSGFYLCAWSLTSGLREQYFGPGTRLTVT.